This T cell receptor beta chain derives from a study of blood T cell repertoires in COVID-19. Authors' data handling: Cell counts per sample came from amplifying reference gene primers. TCRdb's copy holds only in-frame clones and misses some; the assay was immunoSEQ multiplex PCR. V and J calls and clone size are those listed in that table; D and trimming were worked out from the DNA. The table shows 200,000 to 250,000 clones, with around 87% occurring only once. The CDR3 runs to 14 residues. Sequenced material: peripheral blood. The receptor was derived from a man aged 55 to 70 who had recovered from COVID-19. This rearrangement joins TRBV21-1 to TRBJ1-2; TRBD1 reflects the table's D call only, with no check against the DNA. TRBV21-1 is recorded as a pseudogene. The CDR3 nucleotides are TGTGCCATCATGCCCCCGGGACAGGACAAGGGCTACACCTTC. Translating it yields CAIMPPGQDKGYTF.